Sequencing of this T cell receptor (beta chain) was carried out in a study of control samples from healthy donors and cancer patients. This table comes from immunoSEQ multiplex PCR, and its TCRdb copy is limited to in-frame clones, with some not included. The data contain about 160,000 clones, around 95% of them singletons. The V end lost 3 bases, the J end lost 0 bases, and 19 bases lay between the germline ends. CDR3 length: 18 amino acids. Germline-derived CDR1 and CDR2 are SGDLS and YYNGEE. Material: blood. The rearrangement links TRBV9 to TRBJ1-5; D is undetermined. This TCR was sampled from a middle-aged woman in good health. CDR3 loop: CASSAPTYTLYSNQPQHF. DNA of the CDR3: TGTGCCAGCAGCGCTCCGACATATACCCTCTATAGCAATCAGCCCCAGCATTTT. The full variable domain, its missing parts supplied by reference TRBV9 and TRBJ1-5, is DSGVTQTPKHLITATGQRVTLRCSPRSGDLSVYWYQQSLDQGLQFLIQYYNGEERAKGNILERFSAQQFPDLHSELNLSSLELGDSALYFCASSAPTYTLYSNQPQHFGDGTRLSIL.